This TCR beta chain was obtained from a study of CD8+ T cells in alopecia areata. Study summary: The study gave treated patients oral tofacitinib at 5 to 10 mg twice daily.

RNA, once extracted, was reverse transcribed into cDNA for use as the sequencing template. TCRdb's table, derived via immunoSEQ multiplex PCR, lists solely in-frame clones and lacks some. The sample holds 80,000 to 100,000 clones, roughly 42% seen once. Study-wide results and limits: Shared TCR sequences were less clear between patients than in mice, possibly partly from HLA diversity.

Germline V gene lookup returns CDR1 SGHKS and CDR2 YYEKEE (reference sequence). CDR3 length: 16 amino acids. V was clipped by 1 base and J by 1 base, with 9 bases between them. The sample holds a few counts of this clone. What it binds is not known. The sequence was collected from a human donor with alopecia areata. Sequencing was carried out using CD4+ T cells sorted from blood. The rearrangement joins TRBV5-5 to TRBJ2-6; D is ambiguous. In nucleotides, the CDR3 is TGTGCCAGCAGCTTGCGAATTGCGTCTGGGGCCAACGTCCTGACTTTC. Its protein product is CASSLRIASGANVLTF.